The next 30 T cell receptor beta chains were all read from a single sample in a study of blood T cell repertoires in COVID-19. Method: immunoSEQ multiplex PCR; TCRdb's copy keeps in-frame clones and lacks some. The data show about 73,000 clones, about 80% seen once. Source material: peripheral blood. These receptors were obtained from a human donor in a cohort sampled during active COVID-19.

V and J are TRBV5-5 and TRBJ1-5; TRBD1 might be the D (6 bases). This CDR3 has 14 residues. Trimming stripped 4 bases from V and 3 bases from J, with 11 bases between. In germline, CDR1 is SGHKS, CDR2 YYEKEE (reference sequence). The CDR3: CASSNGTFNQPQHF. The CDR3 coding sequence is TGTGCCAGCAGCAACGGGACATTCAATCAGCCCCAGCATTTT.

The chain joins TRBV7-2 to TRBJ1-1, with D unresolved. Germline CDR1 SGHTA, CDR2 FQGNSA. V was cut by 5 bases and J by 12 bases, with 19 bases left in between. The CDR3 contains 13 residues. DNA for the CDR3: TGTGCCAGCAGCACGCGGGGTCAACAAAGACCTTTCTTT. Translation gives CASSTRGQQRPFF.

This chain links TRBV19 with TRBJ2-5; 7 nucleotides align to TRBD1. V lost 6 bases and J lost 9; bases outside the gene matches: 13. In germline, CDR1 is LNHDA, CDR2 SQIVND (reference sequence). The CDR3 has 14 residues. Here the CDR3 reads CASSGGQVDGAQYF. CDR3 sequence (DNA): TGTGCCAGTAGCGGAGGACAGGTGGATGGGGCCCAGTACTTC.

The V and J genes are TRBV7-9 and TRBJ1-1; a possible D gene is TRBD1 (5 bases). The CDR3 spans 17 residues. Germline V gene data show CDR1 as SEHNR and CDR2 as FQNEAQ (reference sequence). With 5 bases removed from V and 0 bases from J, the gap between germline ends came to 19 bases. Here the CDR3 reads CASSPGGVGPLNTEAFF. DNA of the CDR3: TGTGCCAGCAGCCCCGGGGGGGTGGGACCCCTGAACACTGAAGCTTTCTTT. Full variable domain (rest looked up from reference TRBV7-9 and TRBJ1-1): DTGVSQNPRHKITKRGQNVTFRCDPISEHNRLYWYRQTLGQGPEFLTYFQNEAQLEKSRLLSDRFSAERPKGSFSTLEIQRTEQGDSAMYLCASSPGGVGPLNTEAFFGQGTRLTVV.

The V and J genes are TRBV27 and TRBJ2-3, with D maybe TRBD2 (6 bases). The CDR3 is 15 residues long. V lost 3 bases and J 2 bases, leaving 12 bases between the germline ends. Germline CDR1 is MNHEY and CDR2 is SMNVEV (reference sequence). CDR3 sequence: CASSFSRGNTDTQYF. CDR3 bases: TGTGCCAGCAGTTTCTCTCGGGGGAACACAGATACGCAGTATTTT.

CDR3 DNA sequence: TGTGCTAGTGACGGACTAAATTCTAACTATGGCTACACCTTC. Protein: CASDGLNSNYGYTF. The chain carries TRBV12-5 and TRBJ1-2; D call uncertain. V was cut by 7 bases and J by 0 bases, with 12 bases left in between. The CDR3 runs to 14 residues. Germline CDR1 LGHNT, CDR2 FRNRAP.

CDR3 protein: CASSTDRGQVGELFF. CDR3 in DNA: TGTGCCAGCAGCACGGACAGGGGGCAGGTCGGGGAGCTGTTTTTT. J is TRBJ2-2 and V is TRBV7-9, with TRBD1 matching over 11 bases. The junction had 6 bases not matched to a gene; V was cut back by 5 bases and J by 7 bases. The CDR3 runs 15 residues. Per germline, CDR1 SEHNR and CDR2 FQNEAQ (reference sequence).

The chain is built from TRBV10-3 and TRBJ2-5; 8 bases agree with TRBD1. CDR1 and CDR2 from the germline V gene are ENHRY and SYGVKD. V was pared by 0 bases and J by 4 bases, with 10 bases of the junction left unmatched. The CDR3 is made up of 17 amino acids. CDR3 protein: CAISESGQGGLRETQYF. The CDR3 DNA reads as TGTGCCATCAGTGAGTCTGGACAGGGTGGGCTGAGAGAGACCCAGTACTTC.

The CDR3 DNA reads TGTGCCAGCAGCCGGACAGGCACAGATACGCAGTATTTT. Translated, it gives CASSRTGTDTQYF. This sequence joins TRBV7-9 and TRBJ2-3; possibly TRBD1 for D (6 bases). The CDR3 extends over 13 amino acids. Germline CDR1 SEHNR, CDR2 FQNEAQ (reference sequence). Trimming took off 5 bases at V and 1 base at J, with 7 bases between the two ends.

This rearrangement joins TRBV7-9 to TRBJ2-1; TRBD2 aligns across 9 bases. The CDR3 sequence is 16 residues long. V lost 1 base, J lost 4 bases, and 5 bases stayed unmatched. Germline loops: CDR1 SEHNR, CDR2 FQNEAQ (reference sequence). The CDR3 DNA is TGTGCCAGCAGCTTAGTAGCGGGGGTCAAATACAATGAGCAGTTCTTC. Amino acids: CASSLVAGVKYNEQFF.

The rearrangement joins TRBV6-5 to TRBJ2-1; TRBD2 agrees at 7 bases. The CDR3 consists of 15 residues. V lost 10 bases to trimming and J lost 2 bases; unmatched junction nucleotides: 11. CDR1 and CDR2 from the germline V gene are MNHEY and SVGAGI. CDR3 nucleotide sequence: TGTGCCACTCACACTGGGGGGGACGCCTACAATGAGCAGTTCTTC. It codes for CATHTGGDAYNEQFF.

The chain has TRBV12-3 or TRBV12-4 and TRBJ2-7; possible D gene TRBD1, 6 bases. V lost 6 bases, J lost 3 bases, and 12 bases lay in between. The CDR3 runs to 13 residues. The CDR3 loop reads CASRFIQGYEQYF. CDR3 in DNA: TGTGCCAGCAGATTTATACAGGGCTACGAGCAGTACTTC.

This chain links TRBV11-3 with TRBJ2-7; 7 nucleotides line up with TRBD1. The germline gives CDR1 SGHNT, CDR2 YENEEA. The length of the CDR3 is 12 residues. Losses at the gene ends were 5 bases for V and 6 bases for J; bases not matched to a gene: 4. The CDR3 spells CASSDRVGEQYF. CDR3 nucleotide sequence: TGTGCCAGCAGCGACAGGGTGGGCGAGCAGTACTTC.

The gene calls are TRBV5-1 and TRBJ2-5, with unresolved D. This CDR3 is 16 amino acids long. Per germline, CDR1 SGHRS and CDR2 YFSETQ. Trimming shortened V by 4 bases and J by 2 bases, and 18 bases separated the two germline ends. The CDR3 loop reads CASSGHGIPPQETQYF. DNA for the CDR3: TGCGCCAGCAGCGGCCATGGTATTCCCCCACAAGAGACCCAGTACTTC.

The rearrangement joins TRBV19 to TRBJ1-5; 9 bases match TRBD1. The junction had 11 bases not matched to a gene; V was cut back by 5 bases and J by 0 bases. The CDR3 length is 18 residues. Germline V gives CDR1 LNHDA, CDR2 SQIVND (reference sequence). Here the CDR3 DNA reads TGTGCCAGTAGTCGCATACAGGGGGCCATCAATAGCAATCAGCCCCAGCATTTT. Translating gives CASSRIQGAINSNQPQHF.

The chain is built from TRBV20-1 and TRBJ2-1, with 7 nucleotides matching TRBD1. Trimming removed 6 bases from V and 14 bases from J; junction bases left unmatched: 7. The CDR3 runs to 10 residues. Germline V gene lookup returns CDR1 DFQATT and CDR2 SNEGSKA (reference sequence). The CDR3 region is CSAGIQGEFF. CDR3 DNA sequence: TGCAGTGCGGGGATCCAGGGGGAGTTCTTC.

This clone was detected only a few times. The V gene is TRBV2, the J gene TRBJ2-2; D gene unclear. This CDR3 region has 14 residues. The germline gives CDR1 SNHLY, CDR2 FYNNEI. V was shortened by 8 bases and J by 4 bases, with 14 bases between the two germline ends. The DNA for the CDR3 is TGTGCCAGCCGAGAGGCAGTCTCCACCGGGGAGCTGTTTTTT. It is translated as CASREAVSTGELFF.

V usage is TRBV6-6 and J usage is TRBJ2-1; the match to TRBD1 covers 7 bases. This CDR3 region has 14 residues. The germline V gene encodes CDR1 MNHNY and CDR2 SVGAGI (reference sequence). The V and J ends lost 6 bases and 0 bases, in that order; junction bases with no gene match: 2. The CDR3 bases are TGTGCCAGCAGACAGGGGAGCTCCTACAATGAGCAGTTCTTC. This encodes CASRQGSSYNEQFF.

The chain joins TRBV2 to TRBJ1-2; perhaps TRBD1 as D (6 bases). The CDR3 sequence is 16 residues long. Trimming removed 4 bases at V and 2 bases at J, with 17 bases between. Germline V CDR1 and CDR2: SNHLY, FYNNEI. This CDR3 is CASSVSVGGPNYGYTF. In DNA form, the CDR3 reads TGTGCCAGCAGTGTCTCTGTAGGGGGACCGAACTATGGCTACACCTTC.

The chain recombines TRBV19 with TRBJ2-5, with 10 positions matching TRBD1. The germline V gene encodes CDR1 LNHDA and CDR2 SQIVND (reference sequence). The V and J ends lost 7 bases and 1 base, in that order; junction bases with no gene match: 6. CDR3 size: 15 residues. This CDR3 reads CASTLTGGFQETQYF. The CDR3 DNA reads TGTGCCAGTACCCTGACAGGGGGCTTCCAAGAGACCCAGTACTTC.

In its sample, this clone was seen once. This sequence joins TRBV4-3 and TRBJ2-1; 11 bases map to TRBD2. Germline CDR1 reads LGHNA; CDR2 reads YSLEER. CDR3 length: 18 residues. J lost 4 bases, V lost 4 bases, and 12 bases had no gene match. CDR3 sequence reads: CASSRTLSLAGGYNEQFF. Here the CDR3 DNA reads TGCGCCAGCAGCCGGACCCTTAGCCTAGCGGGGGGATACAATGAGCAGTTCTTC.

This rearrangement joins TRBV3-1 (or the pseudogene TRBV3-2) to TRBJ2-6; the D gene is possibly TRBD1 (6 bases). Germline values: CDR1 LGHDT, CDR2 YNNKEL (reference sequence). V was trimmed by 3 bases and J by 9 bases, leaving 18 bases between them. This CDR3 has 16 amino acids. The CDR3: CASSQSTGYFGNVLTF. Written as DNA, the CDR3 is TGTGCCAGCAGCCAGAGTACAGGGTACTTTGGCAACGTCCTGACTTTC.

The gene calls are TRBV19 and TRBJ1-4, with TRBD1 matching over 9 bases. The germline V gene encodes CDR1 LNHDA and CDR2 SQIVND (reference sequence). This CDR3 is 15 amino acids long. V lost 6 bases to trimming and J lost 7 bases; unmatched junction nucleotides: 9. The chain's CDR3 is CASRREDRGGEKLFF. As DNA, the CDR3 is TGTGCCAGTAGGAGAGAGGACAGGGGTGGTGAAAAACTGTTTTTT.

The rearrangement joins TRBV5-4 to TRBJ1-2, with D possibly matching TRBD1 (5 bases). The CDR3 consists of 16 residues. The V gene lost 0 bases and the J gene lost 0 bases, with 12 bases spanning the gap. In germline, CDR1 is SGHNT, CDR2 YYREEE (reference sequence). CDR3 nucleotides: TGTGCCAGCAGCTTGGAAGGGGCGGGATCTAACTATGGCTACACCTTC. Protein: CASSLEGAGSNYGYTF.

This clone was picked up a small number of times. The CDR3 DNA reads as TGCGCCAGCAGCCAAGATTCGGGACACTACAATGAGCAGTTCTTC. This codes for CASSQDSGHYNEQFF. The rearrangement links TRBV4-1 to TRBJ2-1; D is possibly TRBD1 (6 bases). CDR3 size: 15 residues. Germline V gene data show CDR1 as MGHRA and CDR2 as YSYEKL. Trimming pared 0 bases from V and 3 bases from J, leaving 9 bases between.

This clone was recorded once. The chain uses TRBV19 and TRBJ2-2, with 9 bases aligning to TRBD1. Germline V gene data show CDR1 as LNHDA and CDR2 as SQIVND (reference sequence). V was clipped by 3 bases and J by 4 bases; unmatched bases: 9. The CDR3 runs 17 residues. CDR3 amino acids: CASSIPYRQGGTGELFF. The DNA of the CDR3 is TGTGCCAGTAGTATCCCCTACCGACAGGGGGGCACCGGGGAGCTGTTTTTT.

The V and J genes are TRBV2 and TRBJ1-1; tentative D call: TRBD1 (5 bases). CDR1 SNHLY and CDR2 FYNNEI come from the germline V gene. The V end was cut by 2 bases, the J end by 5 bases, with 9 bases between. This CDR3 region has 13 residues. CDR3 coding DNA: TGTGCCAGCAGTGAAAGGGGTGTGACTGAAGCTTTCTTT. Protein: CASSERGVTEAFF.

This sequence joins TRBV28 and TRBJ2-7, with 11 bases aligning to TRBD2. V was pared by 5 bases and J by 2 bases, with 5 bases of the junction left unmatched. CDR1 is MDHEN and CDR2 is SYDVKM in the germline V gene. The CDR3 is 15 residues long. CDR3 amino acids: CASSPTSGATYEQYF. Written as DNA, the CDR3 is TGTGCCAGCAGTCCGACTAGCGGGGCCACCTACGAGCAGTACTTC.

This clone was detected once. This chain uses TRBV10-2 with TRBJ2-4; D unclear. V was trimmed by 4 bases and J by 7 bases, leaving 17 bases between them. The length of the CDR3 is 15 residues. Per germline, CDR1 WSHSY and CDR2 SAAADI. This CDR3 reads CASSAGLQARNIQYF. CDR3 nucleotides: TGCGCCAGCAGTGCCGGCCTTCAGGCCAGGAACATTCAGTACTTC.

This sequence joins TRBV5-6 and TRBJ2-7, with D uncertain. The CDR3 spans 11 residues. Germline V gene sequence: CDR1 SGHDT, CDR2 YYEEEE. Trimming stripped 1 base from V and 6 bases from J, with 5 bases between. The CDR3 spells CASSLYGEQYF. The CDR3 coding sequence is TGTGCCAGCAGCTTGTACGGCGAGCAGTACTTC. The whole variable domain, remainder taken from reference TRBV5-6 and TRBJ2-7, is DAGVTQSPTHLIKTRGQQVTLRCSPKSGHDTVSWYQQALGQGPQFIFQYYEEEERQRGNFPDRFSGHQFPNYSSELNVNALLLGDSALYLCASSLYGEQYFGPGTRLTVT.